This TCR beta chain was sequenced for a study of PD-1 blockade in classical Hodgkin lymphoma. TCRdb's copy holds only in-frame clones and misses some; the assay was immunoSEQ multiplex PCR. Of some 23,000 clones detected, roughly 76% appear once; the ten largest clones hold approximately 2.8%. Stated time point: cycle 4 day 1 (C4D1), after six to seven weeks of nivolumab. All the patients suffered relapse after autologous stem cell transplantation, and brentuximab vedotin exposure differed. It was by magnetic negative selection that CD4+ T cells were purified from thawed PBMCs. The CDR3 consists of 15 residues. Per germline, CDR1 SEHNR and CDR2 FQNEAQ (reference sequence). Trimming cost V 6 bases and J 2 bases; bases outside gene matches: 6.

This specimen consisted of CD4+ T cells from blood, obtained before the fourth cycle of nivolumab. The sequence derives from a human donor with classical Hodgkin lymphoma. The chain links TRBV7-9 to TRBJ2-3; 9 bases align to TRBD1. The CDR3 region is CASRLQGATTDTQYF. The CDR3 bases are TGTGCCAGCAGGTTACAGGGGGCAACCACAGATACGCAGTATTTT.